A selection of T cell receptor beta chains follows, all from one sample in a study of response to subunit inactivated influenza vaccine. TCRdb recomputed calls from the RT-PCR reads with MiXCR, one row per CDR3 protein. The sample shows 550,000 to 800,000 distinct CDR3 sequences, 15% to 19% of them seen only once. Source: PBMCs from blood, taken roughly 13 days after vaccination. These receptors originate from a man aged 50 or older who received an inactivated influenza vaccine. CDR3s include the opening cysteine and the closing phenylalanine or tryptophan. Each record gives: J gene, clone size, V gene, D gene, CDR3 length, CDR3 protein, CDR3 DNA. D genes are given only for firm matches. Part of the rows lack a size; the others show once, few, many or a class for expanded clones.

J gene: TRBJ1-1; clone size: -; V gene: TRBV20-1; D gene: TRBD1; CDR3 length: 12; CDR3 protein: CSARGDRARAFF; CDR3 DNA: TGCAGTGCTAGGGGGGACAGGGCAAGGGCTTTCTTT
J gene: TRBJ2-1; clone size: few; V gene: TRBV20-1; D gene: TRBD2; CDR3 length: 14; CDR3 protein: CSAMTSGRVREQFF; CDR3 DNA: TGCAGTGCCATGACTAGCGGGAGAGTCCGGGAGCAGTTCTTC
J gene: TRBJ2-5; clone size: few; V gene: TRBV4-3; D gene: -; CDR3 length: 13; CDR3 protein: CASSQDSGATQYF; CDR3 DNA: TGCGCCAGCAGCCAAGATTCAGGTGCGACCCAGTACTTC
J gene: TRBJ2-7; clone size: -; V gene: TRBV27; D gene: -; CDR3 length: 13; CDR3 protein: CASSPTPTYEQYF; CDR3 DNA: TGTGCCAGCAGTCCCACCCCGACCTACGAGCAGTACTTC
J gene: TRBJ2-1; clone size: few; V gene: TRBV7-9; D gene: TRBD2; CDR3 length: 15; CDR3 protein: CASSEQSGRADEQFF; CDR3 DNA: TGTGCCAGCAGTGAGCAAAGCGGGAGGGCCGATGAGCAGTTCTTC
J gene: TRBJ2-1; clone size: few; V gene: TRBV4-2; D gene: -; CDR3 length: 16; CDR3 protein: CASSQATDGGYNEQFF; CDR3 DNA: TGTGCCAGCAGCCAAGCAACGGACGGGGGTTACAATGAGCAGTTCTTC
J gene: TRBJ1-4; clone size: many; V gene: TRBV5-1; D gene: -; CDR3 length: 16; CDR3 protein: CASSKVYGQNNEKLFF; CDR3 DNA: TGCGCCAGCAGCAAAGTCTATGGTCAAAATAATGAAAAACTGTTTTTT
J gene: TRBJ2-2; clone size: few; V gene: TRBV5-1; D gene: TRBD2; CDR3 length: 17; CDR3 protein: CASRPGLAGNQAGELFF; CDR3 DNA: TGCGCCAGCAGACCGGGACTAGCGGGGAACCAGGCCGGGGAGCTGTTTTTT
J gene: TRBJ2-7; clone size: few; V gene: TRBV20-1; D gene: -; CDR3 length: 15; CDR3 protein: CSARDLAGAISEQYF; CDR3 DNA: TGCAGTGCTAGAGATCTGGCGGGGGCAATCTCCGAGCAGTACTTC
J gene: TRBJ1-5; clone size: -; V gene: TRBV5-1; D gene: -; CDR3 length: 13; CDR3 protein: CASSERSNQPQHF; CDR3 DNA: TGCGCCAGCAGCGAGAGGAGCAATCAGCCCCAGCATTTT
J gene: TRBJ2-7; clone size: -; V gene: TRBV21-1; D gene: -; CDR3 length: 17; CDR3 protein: CASSTNRQLTSPAEQYF; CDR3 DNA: TGTGCCAGCAGCACCAATCGGCAACTCACATCCCCAGCCGAGCAGTACTTC
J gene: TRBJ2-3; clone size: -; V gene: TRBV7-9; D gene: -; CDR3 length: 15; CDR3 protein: CASSFSRSPTDTQYF; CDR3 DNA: TGTGCCAGCAGCTTTTCTCGGAGTCCGACAGATACGCAGTATTTT
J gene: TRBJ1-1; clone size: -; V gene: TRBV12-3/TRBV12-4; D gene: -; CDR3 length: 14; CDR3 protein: CASSFRVEGTEAFF; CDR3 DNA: TGTGCCAGCAGTTTCCGGGTAGAGGGCACTGAAGCTTTCTTT
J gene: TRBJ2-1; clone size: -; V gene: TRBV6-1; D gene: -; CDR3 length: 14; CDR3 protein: CASRELSSYNEQFF; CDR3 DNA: TGTGCCAGCAGGGAGTTAAGCTCCTACAATGAGCAGTTCTTC
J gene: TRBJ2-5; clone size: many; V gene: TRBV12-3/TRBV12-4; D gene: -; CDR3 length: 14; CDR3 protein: CASSPNLDFRTQYF; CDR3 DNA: TGTGCCAGCAGTCCGAACCTAGATTTTAGGACCCAGTACTTC
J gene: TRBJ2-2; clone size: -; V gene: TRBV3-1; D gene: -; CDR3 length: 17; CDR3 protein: CASSQVRRSYNTGELFF; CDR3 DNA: TGTGCCAGCAGCCAAGTAAGGCGGTCGTACAACACCGGGGAGCTGTTTTTT
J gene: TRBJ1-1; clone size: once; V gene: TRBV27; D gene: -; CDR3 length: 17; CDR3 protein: CASSLGRAVSPNTEAFF; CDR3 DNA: TGTGCCAGCAGTTTAGGGCGGGCAGTCTCCCCGAACACTGAAGCTTTCTTT
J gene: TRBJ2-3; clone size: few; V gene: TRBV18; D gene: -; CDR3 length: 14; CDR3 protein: CASSRDSRTDTQYF; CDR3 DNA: TGTGCCAGCTCACGGGACTCACGAACCGATACGCAGTATTTT
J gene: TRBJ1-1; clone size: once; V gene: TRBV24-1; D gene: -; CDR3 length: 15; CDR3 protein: CATSDADSGRSEAFF; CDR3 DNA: TGTGCCACCAGTGATGCGGACAGTGGGAGATCTGAAGCTTTCTTT
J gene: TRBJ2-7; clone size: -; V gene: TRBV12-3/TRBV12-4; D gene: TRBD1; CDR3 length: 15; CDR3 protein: CASRGTGQGDTEQYF; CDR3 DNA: TGTGCCAGCAGGGGAACGGGACAGGGGGATACCGAGCAGTACTTC
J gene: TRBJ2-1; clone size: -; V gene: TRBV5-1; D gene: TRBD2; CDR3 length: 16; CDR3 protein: CASSLHGTSRTSKQFF; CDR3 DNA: TGCGCCAGCAGCCTCCACGGGACTAGCAGGACCTCCAAGCAGTTCTTC
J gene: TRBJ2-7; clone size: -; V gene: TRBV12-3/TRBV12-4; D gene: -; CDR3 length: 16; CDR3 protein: CASSFTRHTSTGEQYF; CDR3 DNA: TGTGCCAGCAGTTTTACCCGTCATACAAGTACAGGCGAGCAGTACTTC
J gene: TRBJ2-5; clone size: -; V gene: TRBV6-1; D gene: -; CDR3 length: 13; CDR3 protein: CASSEAQGSTQYF; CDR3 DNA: TGTGCCAGCAGTGAAGCGCAAGGGTCGACCCAGTACTTC
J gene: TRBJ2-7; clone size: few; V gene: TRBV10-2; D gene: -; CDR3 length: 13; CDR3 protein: CASVGGASYEQYF; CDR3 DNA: TGCGCCAGCGTGGGGGGAGCCTCCTACGAGCAGTACTTC
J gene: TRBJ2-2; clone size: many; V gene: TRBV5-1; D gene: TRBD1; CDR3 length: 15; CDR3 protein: CASSKTGDLSGELFF; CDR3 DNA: TGCGCCAGCAGCAAGACAGGGGATTTATCCGGGGAGCTGTTTTTT
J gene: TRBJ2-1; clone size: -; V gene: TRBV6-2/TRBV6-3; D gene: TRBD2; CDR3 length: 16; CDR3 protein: CASSLSAGGVYNEQFF; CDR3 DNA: TGTGCCAGCAGCCTATCGGCGGGAGGAGTCTACAATGAGCAGTTCTTC
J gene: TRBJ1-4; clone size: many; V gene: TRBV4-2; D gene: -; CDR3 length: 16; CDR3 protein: CASSQKDGTGNEKLFF; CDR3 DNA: TGTGCCAGCAGCCAGAAAGACGGGACGGGTAATGAAAAACTGTTTTTT
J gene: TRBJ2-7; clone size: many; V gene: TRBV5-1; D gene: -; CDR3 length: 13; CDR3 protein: CASSSTGPYEQYF; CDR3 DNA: TGCGCCAGCAGCTCGACAGGACCCTACGAGCAGTACTTC
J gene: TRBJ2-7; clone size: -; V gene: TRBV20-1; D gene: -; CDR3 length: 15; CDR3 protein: CSARDITGLAYEQYF; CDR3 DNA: TGCAGTGCTAGAGATATTACGGGATTAGCCTACGAGCAGTACTTC
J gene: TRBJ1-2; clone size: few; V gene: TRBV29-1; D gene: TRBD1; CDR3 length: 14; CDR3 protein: CSVEGGQGAKGYTF; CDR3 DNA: TGCAGCGTTGAAGGTGGGCAGGGGGCGAAGGGCTACACCTTC
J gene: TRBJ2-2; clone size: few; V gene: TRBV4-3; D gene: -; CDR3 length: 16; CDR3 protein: CASSQDKGWDTGELFF; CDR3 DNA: TGCGCCAGCAGCCAAGATAAGGGTTGGGACACCGGGGAGCTGTTTTTT
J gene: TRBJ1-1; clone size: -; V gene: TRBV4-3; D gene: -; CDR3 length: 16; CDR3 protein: CASSQTDGTLNTEAFF; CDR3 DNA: TGCGCCAGCAGCCAAACGGACGGAACCTTGAACACTGAAGCTTTCTTT
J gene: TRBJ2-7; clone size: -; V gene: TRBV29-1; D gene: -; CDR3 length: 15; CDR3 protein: CSVEVSAALTREQYF; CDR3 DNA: TGCAGCGTTGAAGTTAGCGCAGCCTTAACTCGAGAGCAGTACTTC
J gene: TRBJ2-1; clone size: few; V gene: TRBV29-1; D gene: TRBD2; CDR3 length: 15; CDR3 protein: CSVETRPSGDNEQFF; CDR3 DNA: TGCAGCGTTGAGACGCGGCCTAGCGGGGATAATGAGCAGTTCTTC
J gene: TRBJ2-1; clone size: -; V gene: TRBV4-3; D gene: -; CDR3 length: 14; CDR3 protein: CASSRSTGYNEQFF; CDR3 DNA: TGCGCCAGCAGCCGATCGACAGGATACAATGAGCAGTTCTTC
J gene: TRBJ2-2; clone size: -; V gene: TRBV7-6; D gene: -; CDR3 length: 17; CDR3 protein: CASSPSPPLRETGELFF; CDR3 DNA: TGTGCCAGCAGCCCCAGTCCCCCTCTGAGGGAGACCGGGGAGCTGTTTTTT
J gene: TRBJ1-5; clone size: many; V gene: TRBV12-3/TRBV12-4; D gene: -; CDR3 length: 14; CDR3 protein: CASSYAAGNQPQHF; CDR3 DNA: TGTGCCAGCAGTTATGCCGCGGGCAATCAGCCCCAGCATTTT
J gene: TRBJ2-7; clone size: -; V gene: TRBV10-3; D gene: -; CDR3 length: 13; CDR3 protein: CAISPTLNHEQYF; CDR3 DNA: TGTGCCATCAGTCCAACTCTTAACCACGAGCAGTACTTC
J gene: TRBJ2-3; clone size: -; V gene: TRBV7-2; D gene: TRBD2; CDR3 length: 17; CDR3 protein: CASSHHRTSGGVDTQYF; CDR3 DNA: TGTGCCAGCAGCCACCACAGGACTAGCGGGGGGGTAGATACGCAGTATTTT
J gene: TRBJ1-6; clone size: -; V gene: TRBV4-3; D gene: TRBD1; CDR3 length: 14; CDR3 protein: CASSQTGTGAPLHF; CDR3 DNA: TGCGCCAGCAGCCAAACCGGGACAGGGGCACCCCTCCACTTT
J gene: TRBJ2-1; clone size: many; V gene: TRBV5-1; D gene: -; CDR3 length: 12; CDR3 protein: CASRWGDNEQFF; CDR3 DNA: TGCGCCAGCAGGTGGGGTGACAATGAGCAGTTCTTC
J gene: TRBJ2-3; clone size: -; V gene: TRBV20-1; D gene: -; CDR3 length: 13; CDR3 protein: CSAIPIGTDTQYF; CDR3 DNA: TGCAGTGCTATTCCGATCGGGACAGATACGCAGTATTTT